One T cell receptor beta chain is described in this entry. The data are from a study of shared clonotypes between healthy human individuals. Bulk PBMC genomic DNA spanned ten immunoSEQ deep plates. Per the study methods: Because ImmunoSEQ provided only junction sequences with no quality scores, the filtering differed. Here immunoSEQ multiplex PCR was the method, and the copy in TCRdb shows in-frame clones only, minus some. Clone size and V and J calls were adopted from that table, with D and trimming inferred from the DNA. The data contain about 530,000 clones, 75% to 80% of them singletons. The sequence was obtained from a woman aged 40 to 49 in good health. Some clones in this sample may be carry-over from other donors' samples. Material for sequencing was PBMCs.

The CDR3 spells CASSELGLARYEQYF. DNA for the CDR3: TGTGCCAGCAGTGAGTTGGGACTAGCTCGCTACGAGCAGTACTTC. The chain joins TRBV2 to TRBJ2-7; 9 nucleotides agree with TRBD2. This CDR3 region has 15 residues. The V and J ends lost 3 bases and 3 bases, in that order; junction bases with no gene match: 6. Per the germline V gene, CDR1 is SNHLY and CDR2 is FYNNEI. The entire variable domain, with the rest obtained from reference TRBV2 and TRBJ2-7, is as follows: EPEVTQTPSHQVTQMGQEVILRCVPISNHLYFYWYRQILGQKVEFLVSFYNNEISEKSEIFDDQFSVERPDGSNFTLKIRSTKLEDSAMYFCASSELGLARYEQYFGPGTRLTVT.